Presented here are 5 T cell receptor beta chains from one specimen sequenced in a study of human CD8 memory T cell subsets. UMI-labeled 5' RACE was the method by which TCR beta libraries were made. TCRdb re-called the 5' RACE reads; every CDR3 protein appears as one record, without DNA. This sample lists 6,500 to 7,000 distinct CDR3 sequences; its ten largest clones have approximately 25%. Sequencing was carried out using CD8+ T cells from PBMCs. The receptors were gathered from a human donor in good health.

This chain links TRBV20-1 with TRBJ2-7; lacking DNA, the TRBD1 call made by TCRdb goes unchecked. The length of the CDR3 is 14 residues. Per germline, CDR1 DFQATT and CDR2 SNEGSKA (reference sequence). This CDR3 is CSAAGGSSSYEQYF.

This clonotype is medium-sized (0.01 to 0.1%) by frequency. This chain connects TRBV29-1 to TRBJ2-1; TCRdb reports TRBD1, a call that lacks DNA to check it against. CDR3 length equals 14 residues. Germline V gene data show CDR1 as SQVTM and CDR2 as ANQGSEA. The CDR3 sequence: CSVEGEGSYNEQFF.

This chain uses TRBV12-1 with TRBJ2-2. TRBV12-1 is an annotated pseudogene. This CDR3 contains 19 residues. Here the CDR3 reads CASSFRRIRRTRNTGELFF.

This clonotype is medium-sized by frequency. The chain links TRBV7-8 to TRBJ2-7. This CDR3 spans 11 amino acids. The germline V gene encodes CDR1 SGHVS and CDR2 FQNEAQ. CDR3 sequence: CASSGSYEQYF.

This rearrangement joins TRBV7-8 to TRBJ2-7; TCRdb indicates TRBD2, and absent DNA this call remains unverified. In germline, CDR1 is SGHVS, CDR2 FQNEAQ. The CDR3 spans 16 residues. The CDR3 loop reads CASSPTTSGSSYEQYF.